These 14 T cell receptor beta chains originate from one sample sequenced in a study of technical replicates of blood from a handful of donors (dated by TCRdb to the late 2010s). Preparation of the library involved the immunoSEQ multiplex PCR assay. TCRdb's version of the immuneACCESS table is confined to in-frame rearrangements and falls short of the full clone set. An unresolved V gene accounts for under half of the shortfall where checked; the remainder is of unknown origin. For this sample the table gives approximately 51,000 clones, of which 85% to 95% were detected only once. 4% to 4.5% of the sample is in the top ten clones. Sequencing was performed on PBMCs. These receptors originate from a human donor in good health. Some clones in this sample may be carry-over from other donors' samples.

This rearrangement joins TRBV30 to TRBJ1-2, with unresolved D. The CDR3 length is 13 residues. The V and J ends lost 3 bases and 4 bases respectively, with 12 bases between them. The V gene's germline CDR1 is GTSNPN and CDR2 SVGIG (reference sequence). This CDR3 is CAWRAGSSYGYTF. For the CDR3, the DNA is TGTGCCTGGAGAGCCGGGAGCAGCTATGGCTACACCTTC. Full variable domain (remainder filled in from reference TRBV30 and TRBJ1-2): SQTIHQWPATLVQPVGSPLSLECTVEGTSNPNLYWYRQAAGRGLQLLFYSVGIGQISSEVPQNLSASRPQDRQFILSSKKLLLSDSGFYLCAWRAGSSYGYTFGSGTRLTVV.

The chain links TRBV6-5 to TRBJ2-1; 10 positions agree with TRBD2. The ends lost 6 bases at V and 5 bases at J; junction bases unmatched: 4. The CDR3 consists of 14 residues. Germline V gene data show CDR1 as MNHEY and CDR2 as SVGAGI. The CDR3 coding sequence is TGTGCCAGCAGGCCACTAGCGGGACACAATGAGCAGTTCTTC. Translated, it gives CASRPLAGHNEQFF.

The chain employs TRBV7-2 and TRBJ1-6, with 8 bases aligning to TRBD1. The V and J ends lost 5 bases and 5 bases, in that order; junction bases with no gene match: 2. The CDR3 spans 14 residues. Germline V gene data show CDR1 as SGHTA and CDR2 as FQGNSA. The CDR3 DNA reads as TGTGCCAGCAGCCCAGGGGGCAATAATTCACCCCTCCACTTT. Translated: CASSPGGNNSPLHF. Using reference TRBV7-2 and TRBJ1-6 for the parts outside the CDR3, the full variable domain is GAGVSQSPSNKVTEKGKDVELRCDPISGHTALYWYRQSLGQGLEFLIYFQGNSAPDKSGLPSDRFSAERTGGSVSTLTIQRTQQEDSAVYLCASSPGGNNSPLHFGNGTRLTVT.

This chain connects TRBV15 to TRBJ1-2, with 10 positions matching TRBD1. Germline CDR1 and CDR2: LNHNV and YYDKDF (reference sequence). Losses at the gene ends were 3 bases for V and 0 bases for J; bases not matched to a gene: 4. The CDR3 loop spans 16 amino acids. The CDR3 coding sequence is TGTGCCACCAGCAGGGGACAGGGGAGCGCTAACTATGGCTACACCTTC. This encodes CATSRGQGSANYGYTF.

The chain uses TRBV2 and TRBJ2-1; D uncertain. V lost 0 bases and J lost 6, with 3 bases in between. The CDR3 is 12 residues long. Germline V lookup: CDR1 SNHLY, CDR2 FYNNEI. CDR3 region: CASSEAANEQFF. In DNA form, the CDR3 reads TGTGCCAGCAGTGAAGCGGCCAATGAGCAGTTCTTC.

This clone showed up just once. The chain has TRBV6-5 and TRBJ1-2; D perhaps matches TRBD1 (5 bases). Germline V gene sequence: CDR1 MNHEY, CDR2 SVGAGI. The CDR3 totals 13 residues. The ends were cut back, 8 bases at V and 5 bases at J, with 15 bases in the middle. The CDR3 loop reads CASAEGPGYGYTF. CDR3 in DNA: TGTGCCAGCGCGGAGGGGCCGGGATATGGCTACACCTTC.

The chain joins TRBV5-1 to TRBJ2-4, with D tentatively TRBD1 (6 bases). The CDR3 contains 17 residues. CDR1 SGHRS and CDR2 YFSETQ come from the germline V gene. The V end lost 4 bases, the J end lost 0 bases, and 17 bases lay between the germline ends. CDR3 bases: TGCGCCAGCAGCCCCTGGGACATTGATATAGCCAAAAACATTCAGTACTTC. Translated: CASSPWDIDIAKNIQYF.

This clone has more than one count but fewer than ten. V usage is TRBV5-1 and J usage is TRBJ1-2; D gene ambiguous. CDR3 length: 14 residues. The germline CDR1 and CDR2 sequences are SGHRS and YFSETQ. V shed 7 bases and J shed 8 bases, with 21 bases lying between them. The DNA for the CDR3 is TGCGCCAGCTACCTATCCACATCGGCGGAGGGCTACACCTTC. Encoded protein: CASYLSTSAEGYTF.

This clone was observed at least ten times. The chain is built from TRBV19 and TRBJ2-3; 11 bases fit TRBD2. The trim removed 4 bases at V and 5 bases at J, leaving 2 bases unmatched. Germline lookup yields CDR1 LNHDA and CDR2 SQIVND (reference sequence). This CDR3 is 14 amino acids long. CDR3 region: CASSTGLAGDTQYF. CDR3 nucleotides: TGTGCCAGTAGTACCGGACTAGCGGGAGATACGCAGTATTTT.

CDR3 protein: CATNTEAEQFF. As DNA, the CDR3 is TGTGCCACCAACACCGAGGCTGAACAGTTCTTC. V usage is TRBV6-5 and J usage is TRBJ2-1; D remains unclear. Looked up from germline, CDR1 is MNHEY and CDR2 is SVGAGI. V lost 10 bases to trimming and J lost 13 bases, with 17 bases between them. The CDR3 runs to 11 residues.

The rearrangement joins TRBV6-4 to TRBJ1-1; D remains unclear. The V gene lost 6 bases and the J gene lost 1 base, with 9 bases spanning the gap. This CDR3 is built from 13 residues. Germline V gene data show CDR1 as MRHNA and CDR2 as SNTAGT. This CDR3 reads CASRKEENTEAFF. The CDR3, as DNA: TGTGCCAGCAGGAAGGAGGAGAACACTGAAGCTTTCTTT.

This chain uses TRBV6-1 with TRBJ1-1; a weak D match, TRBD1 (6 bases). This CDR3 is 13 amino acids long. V lost 6 bases, J lost 8 bases, and 16 bases lay in between. In germline, CDR1 is MNHNS, CDR2 SASEGT. CDR3 DNA sequence: TGTGCCAGCAGGGACAGAATCTCATGGGAAGCTTTCTTT. Its translation: CASRDRISWEAFF.

About this clone: Compared with germline, one end of the junction differs, possibly owing to a read error. This sequence joins TRBV7-2 and TRBJ2-1; TRBD2 is a possible D gene (6 bases). Germline CDR1 is SGHTA and CDR2 is FQGNSA. CDR3 length: 15 amino acids. The CDR3 DNA sequence: TGTGCCAGCAGCCTAACAGCCAGGACTACCAATGGGCAGTTCTTC. This sequence encodes CASSLTARTTNGQFF.

The chain employs TRBV4-2 and TRBJ1-2; D possibly corresponds to TRBD1 (6 bases). Germline-derived CDR1 and CDR2 are LGHNA and YNFKEQ. V lost 0 bases, J lost 7 bases, and 15 bases lay in between. The CDR3 contains 15 residues. The CDR3 loop reads CASSQEESGVGGYTF. The CDR3 nucleotides read TGTGCCAGCAGCCAAGAAGAATCAGGGGTAGGTGGCTACACCTTC.